These 14 T cell receptor beta chains were all obtained from the same sample, sequenced in a study of blood T cell repertoires in COVID-19. Profiling relied on immunoSEQ multiplex PCR, and the TCRdb table lists in-frame clones only, not all of them. The repertoire holds around 140,000 clones, with 65% to 80% as singletons. The sequencing sample was made of peripheral blood. The receptors were gathered from a woman aged 55-69 years with acute or convalescent COVID-19.

Only one count was recorded for this clone. The CDR3 loop reads CATSRGERDYFTDTQYF. CDR3 in DNA: TGTGCCACCAGCAGAGGGGAGCGGGACTACTTCACAGATACGCAGTATTTT. V is TRBV15 and J is TRBJ2-3, with 7 bases identical to TRBD2. This CDR3 comprises 17 residues. V was pared by 1 base and J by 2 bases, with 9 bases of the junction left unmatched. The V gene's germline CDR1 is LNHNV and CDR2 YYDKDF (reference sequence). Drawing the rest from reference TRBV15 and TRBJ2-3, the complete variable domain is DAMVIQNPRYQVTQFGKPVTLSCSQTLNHNVMYWYQQKSSQAPKLLFHYYDKDFNNEADTPDNFQSRRPNTSFCFLDIRSPGLGDTAMYLCATSRGERDYFTDTQYFGPGTRLTVL.

The CDR3, as DNA: TGCGCCAGCAGCTTGGAGGGGCAGCGCGCTAATGAAAAACTGTTTTTT. Residues: CASSLEGQRANEKLFF. This rearrangement joins TRBV5-1 to TRBJ1-4; perhaps TRBD1 as D (5 bases). The CDR3 covers 16 residues. Germline loops: CDR1 SGHRS, CDR2 YFSETQ. The V and J ends lost 0 bases and 3 bases respectively, with 12 bases between them. The full variable domain, its missing parts supplied by reference TRBV5-1 and TRBJ1-4, is KAGVTQTPRYLIKTRGQQVTLSCSPISGHRSVSWYQQTPGQGLQFLFEYFSETQRNKGNFPGRFSGRQFSNSRSEMNVSTLELGDSALYLCASSLEGQRANEKLFFGSGTQLSVL.

The V call is TRBV6-6, the J call TRBJ1-1, with D unresolved. The germline V and J ends were trimmed by 10 bases and 2 bases, with 14 bases remaining between them. CDR1 MNHNY and CDR2 SVGAGI come from the germline V gene (reference sequence). This CDR3 is built from 13 residues. Here the CDR3 DNA reads TGTGCCACCGATACTGGTTTTAACACTGAAGCTTTCTTT. The encoded protein is CATDTGFNTEAFF.

This rearrangement joins TRBV9 to TRBJ2-6; D unresolved. The CDR3 is 15 residues long. V was cut by 2 bases and J by 1 base, with 7 bases left in between. Germline-derived CDR1 and CDR2 are SGDLS and YYNGEE. The DNA of the CDR3 is TGTGCCAGCAGCGTTCCTCCGTCTGGGGCCAACGTCCTGACTTTC. It yields the protein CASSVPPSGANVLTF. The variable domain in full, completed from reference TRBV9 and TRBJ2-6, reads DSGVTQTPKHLITATGQRVTLRCSPRSGDLSVYWYQQSLDQGLQFLIQYYNGEERAKGNILERFSAQQFPDLHSELNLSSLELGDSALYFCASSVPPSGANVLTFGAGSRLTVL.

The chain is built from TRBV12-5 and TRBJ1-5; D is unclear. V was pared by 2 bases and J by 6 bases, with 8 bases between. The CDR3 extends over 13 amino acids. Germline lookup yields CDR1 LGHNT and CDR2 FRNRAP. The CDR3 sequence: CASGLTGSQPQHF. DNA for the CDR3: TGTGCTAGTGGTTTGACCGGGAGTCAGCCCCAGCATTTT.

The chain recombines TRBV28 with TRBJ2-5; D possibly corresponds to TRBD2 (5 bases). V was shortened by 4 bases and J by 1 base, with 13 bases between the two germline ends. The germline CDR1 and CDR2 sequences are MDHEN and SYDVKM. The CDR3 contains 15 residues. The CDR3 DNA reads as TGTGCCAGCAGTTCGCCTCTGGGGAGCCAAGAGACCCAGTACTTC. This encodes CASSSPLGSQETQYF.

This clone was detected only a few times. The chain uses TRBV7-9 and TRBJ2-7; 10 bases match TRBD1. J lost 3 bases, V lost 3 bases, and 2 bases had no gene match. The CDR3 covers 14 residues. CDR1 and CDR2 (germline): SEHNR, FQNEAQ (reference sequence). CDR3: CASSFGQGVYEQYF. As DNA, the CDR3 is TGTGCCAGCAGCTTCGGACAGGGGGTCTACGAGCAGTACTTC.

This clone was found a few times. The chain carries TRBV19 and TRBJ1-6, with D tentatively TRBD1 (6 bases). The CDR3 spans 13 residues. CDR1 LNHDA and CDR2 SQIVND come from the germline V gene (reference sequence). Trimming stripped 7 bases from V and 7 bases from J, with 11 bases between. DNA of the CDR3: TGTGCCAGTAATACAGGGAAAAATTCACCCCTCCACTTT. It yields the protein CASNTGKNSPLHF.

The chain uses TRBV19 and TRBJ1-1; D remains unclear. Germline CDR1 LNHDA, CDR2 SQIVND (reference sequence). The CDR3 runs 14 residues. V was shortened by 1 base and J by 4 bases, with 10 bases between the two germline ends. Here the CDR3 reads CASSIAADTTEAFF. CDR3 bases: TGTGCCAGTAGTATAGCGGCGGATACCACTGAAGCTTTCTTT.

V usage is TRBV9 and J usage is TRBJ1-1; TRBD1 matches 12 bases. The trim removed 2 bases at V and 0 bases at J, leaving 14 bases unmatched. Germline V gene lookup returns CDR1 SGDLS and CDR2 YYNGEE. This CDR3 is built from 20 residues. CDR3 residues: CASSVRDRGRREPLNTEAFF. CDR3 in DNA: TGTGCCAGCAGCGTTCGGGACAGGGGGCGAAGGGAGCCCCTGAACACTGAAGCTTTCTTT. The whole variable domain, remainder taken from reference TRBV9 and TRBJ1-1, is DSGVTQTPKHLITATGQRVTLRCSPRSGDLSVYWYQQSLDQGLQFLIQYYNGEERAKGNILERFSAQQFPDLHSELNLSSLELGDSALYFCASSVRDRGRREPLNTEAFFGQGTRLTVV.

The rearrangement links TRBV19 to TRBJ2-2; unclear D gene. Trimming took 1 base from V and 0 from J, leaving 9 bases between them. Germline CDR1 and CDR2: LNHDA and SQIVND (reference sequence). The CDR3 is 16 residues long. The CDR3 is CASSIGLTSNTGELFF. The CDR3 bases are TGTGCCAGTAGTATAGGACTCACCTCGAACACCGGGGAGCTGTTTTTT. The entire variable domain, with the rest obtained from reference TRBV19 and TRBJ2-2, is as follows: DGGITQSPKYLFRKEGQNVTLSCEQNLNHDAMYWYRQDPGQGLRLIYYSQIVNDFQKGDIAEGYSVSREKKESFPLTVTSAQKNPTAFYLCASSIGLTSNTGELFFGEGSRLTVL.

This chain connects TRBV5-1 to TRBJ2-2; 9 bases align to TRBD2. The CDR3 extends over 14 amino acids. Germline values: CDR1 SGHRS, CDR2 YFSETQ. J gave up 6 bases and V 7 bases, and 7 bases lay outside the gene matches. CDR3 in amino acids: CASRSGLAPGELFF. The DNA for the CDR3 is TGCGCCAGCCGTTCCGGACTAGCGCCCGGGGAGCTGTTTTTT. The full variable domain, in which reference TRBV5-1 and TRBJ2-2 provide the parts outside the CDR3, is KAGVTQTPRYLIKTRGQQVTLSCSPISGHRSVSWYQQTPGQGLQFLFEYFSETQRNKGNFPGRFSGRQFSNSRSEMNVSTLELGDSALYLCASRSGLAPGELFFGEGSRLTVL.

This clone was counted only a few times. In nucleotides, the CDR3 is TGTGCCAGCAGTTACGGCGAGGGCTCCTACGAGCAGTACTTC. This sequence encodes CASSYGEGSYEQYF. The chain is built from TRBV6-5 and TRBJ2-7; maybe TRBD2 (5 bases). V lost 2 bases and J lost 0, with 8 bases in between. The V gene's germline CDR1 is MNHEY and CDR2 SVGAGI. The CDR3 length is 14 residues.

The rearrangement uses TRBV7-9 and TRBJ2-1; 8 positions match TRBD2. CDR3 length: 13 amino acids. Germline assignment: CDR1 SEHNR and CDR2 FQNEAQ (reference sequence). V lost 8 bases and J lost 4; bases outside the gene matches: 4. CDR3: CASLAGGYNEQFF. As DNA, the CDR3 is TGTGCCAGCTTGGCGGGGGGTTACAATGAGCAGTTCTTC. The variable domain in full, completed from reference TRBV7-9 and TRBJ2-1, reads DTGVSQNPRHKITKRGQNVTFRCDPISEHNRLYWYRQTLGQGPEFLTYFQNEAQLEKSRLLSDRFSAERPKGSFSTLEIQRTEQGDSAMYLCASLAGGYNEQFFGPGTRLTVL.